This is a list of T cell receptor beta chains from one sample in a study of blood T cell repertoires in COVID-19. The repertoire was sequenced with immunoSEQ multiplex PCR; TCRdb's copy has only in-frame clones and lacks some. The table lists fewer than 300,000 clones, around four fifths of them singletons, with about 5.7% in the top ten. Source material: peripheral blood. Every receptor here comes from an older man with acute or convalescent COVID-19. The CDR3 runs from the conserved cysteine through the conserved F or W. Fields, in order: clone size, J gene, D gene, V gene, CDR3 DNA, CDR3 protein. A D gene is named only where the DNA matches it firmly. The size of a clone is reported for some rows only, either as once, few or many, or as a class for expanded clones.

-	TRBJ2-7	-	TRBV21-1	TGTGCCACCGGGACACGCTGCTACGAGCAGTACTTC	CATGTRCYEQYF
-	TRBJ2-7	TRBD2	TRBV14	TGTGCCAGCAGCCAAGGAGGACTAGCGAGGCAGTACTTC	CASSQGGLARQYF
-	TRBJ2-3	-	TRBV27	TGTGCCAGCACTGGGAGCGGATTCTTCCAAGATACGCAGTATTTT	CASTGSGFFQDTQYF
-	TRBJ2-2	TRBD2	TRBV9	TGTGCCAGCAGCGTACTAGCGGGAGTGAACACCGGGGAGCTGTTTTTT	CASSVLAGVNTGELFF
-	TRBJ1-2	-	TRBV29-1	TGCAGCGTTGAAGGGGGGGGAGGAGGCTACACCTTC	CSVEGGGGGYTF
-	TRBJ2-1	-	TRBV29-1	TGCAGCGTTGCAATTGCGGATGAGCAGTTCTTC	CSVAIADEQFF
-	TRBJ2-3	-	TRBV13	TGTGCCAGCAGCCTCAGGGAGGGGGGGGACACAGATACGCAGTATTTT	CASSLREGGDTDTQYF
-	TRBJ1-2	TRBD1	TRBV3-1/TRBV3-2	TGTGCCAGCAGCCATCGGGGGACAGGGAATGGCTACACCTTC	CASSHRGTGNGYTF
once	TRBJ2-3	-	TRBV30	TGTGCCTGGAGTGGAGGAGGAGATACGCAGTATTTT	CAWSGGGDTQYF
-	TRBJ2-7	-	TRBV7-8	TGTGCCAGCAGCCCCGGTCGGGCCAGGGCGTACGAGCAGTACTTC	CASSPGRARAYEQYF
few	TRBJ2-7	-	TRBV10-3	TGTGCCATCAGTGAGTCGACCGGGGGAAAGCAGTACTTC	CAISESTGGKQYF
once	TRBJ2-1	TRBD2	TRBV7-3	TGTGCCAGCAGCTTAGGGGGGACTAGCGGACGCGATGAGCAGTTCTTC	CASSLGGTSGRDEQFF
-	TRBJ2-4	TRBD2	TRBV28	TGTGCCAGCAGTTTATCTAGCGGGGTCTACATTCAGTACTTC	CASSLSSGVYIQYF
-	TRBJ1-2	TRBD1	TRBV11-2	TGTGCCAGCAGCCTACAGGGGACCTATGGCTACACCTTC	CASSLQGTYGYTF
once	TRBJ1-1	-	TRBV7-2	TGTGCCAGCAGCTTAGGAGCTTGGAACACTGAAGCTTTCTTT	CASSLGAWNTEAFF
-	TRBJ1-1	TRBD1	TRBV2	TGTGCCAGCAGTGGTAATGGGGACAGGGGACCTGAAGCTTTCTTT	CASSGNGDRGPEAFF
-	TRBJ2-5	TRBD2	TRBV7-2	TGTGCCAGCAGCTTGAACCTGGCGGGGGGGCCCCGGGAGACCCAGTACTTC	CASSLNLAGGPRETQYF
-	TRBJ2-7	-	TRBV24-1	TGTGCCACCAGTGATCGTTCGGGTTACGAGCAGTACTTC	CATSDRSGYEQYF
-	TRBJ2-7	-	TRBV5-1	TGCGCCAGCAGCCCACTCGTCGGGTCCCGCTACGAGCAGTACTTC	CASSPLVGSRYEQYF
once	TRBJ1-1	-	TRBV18	TGTGCCAGCTCACCTCCTCAGCGGGGCTTTTCCACTGAAGCTTTCTTT	CASSPPQRGFSTEAFF
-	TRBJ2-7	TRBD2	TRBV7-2	TGTGCCAGCAGCTTAAGGCCCTTAGCGGGGGCCTACGAGCAGTACTTC	CASSLRPLAGAYEQYF
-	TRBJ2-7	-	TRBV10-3	TGTGCCACCCAAACCAAGACGGAGAGCTCCTACGAGCAGTACTTC	CATQTKTESSYEQYF
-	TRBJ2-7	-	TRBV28	TGTGCCAGCAGTTTATCAGTTACCTCCTACGAGCAGTACTTC	CASSLSVTSYEQYF
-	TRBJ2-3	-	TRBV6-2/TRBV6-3	TGTGCCAGCAGTCCCTTCTCGTTGACGCAGTATTTT	CASSPFSLTQYF
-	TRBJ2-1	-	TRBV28	TGTGCCAGCAGTTGGAGGCCCCCTAGGAGCTCCTACAATGAGCAGTTCTTC	CASSWRPPRSSYNEQFF
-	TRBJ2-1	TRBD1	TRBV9	TGTGCCAGCAGCGCGGGACAGAACCCGACCAATGAGCAGTTCTTC	CASSAGQNPTNEQFF
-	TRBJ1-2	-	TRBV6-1	TGTGCCAGCAGTGAGAACAGCCGTTATGGCTACACCTTC	CASSENSRYGYTF
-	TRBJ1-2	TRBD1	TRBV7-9	TGTGCCAGCAGCCTGGGACAGGTCGCAGTCATCGGCTACACCTTC	CASSLGQVAVIGYTF
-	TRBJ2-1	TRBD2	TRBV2	TGTGCCAGCAGTCGGACTAGCGGGAGCTCCTACAATGAGCAGTTCTTC	CASSRTSGSSYNEQFF
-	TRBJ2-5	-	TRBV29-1	TGCAGCGTTCGTCCAGGGGCTCAAGAGACCCAGTACTTC	CSVRPGAQETQYF
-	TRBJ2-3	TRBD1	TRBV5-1	TGCGCCAGCAGCTTGGGGGGGACAGGCTCAGATACGCAGTATTTT	CASSLGGTGSDTQYF
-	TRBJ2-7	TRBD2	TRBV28	TGTGCCAGCAGTTTACGCGGGGGGCCCTCCTACGAGCAGTACTTC	CASSLRGGPSYEQYF
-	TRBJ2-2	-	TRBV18	TGTGCCAGCTCACCACCGAGTCGACAGGAGGCCGGGGAGCTGTTTTTT	CASSPPSRQEAGELFF
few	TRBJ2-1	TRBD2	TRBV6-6	TGTGCCAGTAGGCGACTAGCGGGAGTAGGAGCGAGGACAAGTAACAATGAGCAGTTCTTC	CASRRLAGVGARTSNNEQFF
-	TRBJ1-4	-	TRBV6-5	TGTGCCAGCAGTCCTGGGGGGGCTCGGCGTGAAAAACTGTTTTTT	CASSPGGARREKLFF
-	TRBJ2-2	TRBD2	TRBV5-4	TGTGCCAGCAGCCCCTTAGCGGGAGCGAACGCCGGGGAGCTGTTTTTT	CASSPLAGANAGELFF
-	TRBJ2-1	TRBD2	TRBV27	TGTGCCAGCAGTCTAGCGGGGAAATACAATGAGCAGTTCTTC	CASSLAGKYNEQFF